This TCR beta chain is drawn from a study of spatial heterogeneity in lung cancer (dated by TCRdb to about 2019). Regarding the complete study: Beta-chain transcripts were consistently detected in greater numbers than alpha-chain transcripts, which likely reflects a higher abundance of beta-chain transcripts. In the raw uncorrected reads, each unique combination of TCR and UMI appeared on average more than ten times. The study quantitatively compared TCR alpha and beta repertoires across multiple tumor regions, matched nontumor lung and blood in non-small cell lung cancer. TCR repertoire features were related to nonsynonymous mutation counts determined by whole-exome sequencing of tumor tissue. At surgery, both alpha and beta chains were TCR-sequenced in under 250 tumor regions, about 64 matched nontumor lung samples and 50 to 60 PBMC samples. What the research found in general, with its limitations: Ubiquitous expanded tumor TCRs were detected in blood more often at tumor resection than at routine follow-up. Additional single-cell paired TCR alpha and beta sequencing was considered necessary to confirm, at a functional level, the hypothesis that regional TCRs recognize regional mutations.

The library was generated by 5' RACE. The instrument was a NextSeq 500. In the TCR library protocol, a unique molecular identifier was attached to each TCR cDNA molecule so that PCR and sequencing errors could be corrected. The authors processed their data as follows. Decombinator tools were used for TCR identification, UMI-based error correction and CDR3 extraction. Expanded TCRs were defined as those above a frequency of 2 per 1,000, corresponding to the top 1% of the tumor frequency distribution. Rényi diversity was computed with the R vegan package after subsampling each repertoire 100 times to 5,000 TCRs. CDR3 similarity networks were constructed using string-kernel similarity of amino acid triplets, with links drawn between CDR3s whose pairwise similarity was above 0.82. The raw public reads went through TCRdb reprocessing: fastp at Q25, MiXCR clone calling, in-frame beta chains kept. Each record represents a unique CDR3 protein, reported with the most common genes and DNA among its rows. These V and J calls derive from TCRdb rather than the authors' analysis. Recorded for this sample are 90,000 or so distinct CDR3 sequences; approximately 8.6% of them occurred a single time. The top ten constitute 6.9% of the sample.

CDR3 length: 14 amino acids, cysteine to phenylalanine. Of the read, only the CDR3 DNA is kept; its 42 bases are in frame from base 1. The germline V and J ends show losses of 8 bases and 3 bases respectively, and no gene match explains 7 bases of the junction. CDR1 and CDR2, looked up from the germline V gene, are MDHEN and SYDVKM. The sample's time point label is to be understood as: sample taken at primary tumor resection. Whole RNA extracted from tumor and nontumor lung tissue, or from cryopreserved PBMC samples, was used for TCR sequencing without cell sorting. The donors were some 70 patients from the lung TRACERx cohort who had early-stage, untreated non-small cell lung cancer. Only patients for whom sufficient RNA was available from at least two tumor regions were selected for TCR sequencing. On this clonotype: Its antigen is currently not known. No clone much larger than this one lies a single base away; base qualities are absent.

This chain is built from TRBV28 and TRBJ2-7, with 10 bases aligning to TRBD1. The TCR originated in a male donor with early-stage non-small cell lung cancer. Sequenced material: PBMCs, taken at surgery. CDR3 reads: CASGRWTGGYEQYF. The nucleotide sequence is given as TGTGCCAGCGGTCGCTGGACAGGGGGCTACGAGCAGTACTTC.